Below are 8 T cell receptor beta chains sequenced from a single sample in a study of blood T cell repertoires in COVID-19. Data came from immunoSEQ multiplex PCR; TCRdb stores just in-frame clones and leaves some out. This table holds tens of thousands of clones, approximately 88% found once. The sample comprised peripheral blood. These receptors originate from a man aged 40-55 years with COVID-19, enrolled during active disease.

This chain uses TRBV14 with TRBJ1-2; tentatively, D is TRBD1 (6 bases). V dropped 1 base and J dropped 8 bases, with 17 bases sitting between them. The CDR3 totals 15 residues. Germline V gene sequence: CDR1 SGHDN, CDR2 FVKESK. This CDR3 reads CASSQGVRQAVGYTF. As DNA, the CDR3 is TGTGCCAGCAGCCAAGGGGTTCGACAGGCCGTGGGCTACACCTTC. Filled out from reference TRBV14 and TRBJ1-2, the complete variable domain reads EAGVTQFPSHSVIEKGQTVTLRCDPISGHDNLYWYRRVMGKEIKFLLHFVKESKQDESGMPNNRFLAERTGGTYSTLKVQPAELEDSGVYFCASSQGVRQAVGYTFGSGTRLTVV.

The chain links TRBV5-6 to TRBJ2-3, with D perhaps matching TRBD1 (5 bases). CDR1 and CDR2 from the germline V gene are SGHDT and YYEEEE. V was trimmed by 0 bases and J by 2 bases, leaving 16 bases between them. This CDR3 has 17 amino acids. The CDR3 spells CASSLVLQGYLTDTQYF. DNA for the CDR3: TGTGCCAGCAGCTTGGTTCTGCAGGGATACCTCACAGATACGCAGTATTTT. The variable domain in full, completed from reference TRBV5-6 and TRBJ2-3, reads DAGVTQSPTHLIKTRGQQVTLRCSPKSGHDTVSWYQQALGQGPQFIFQYYEEEERQRGNFPDRFSGHQFPNYSSELNVNALLLGDSALYLCASSLVLQGYLTDTQYFGPGTRLTVL.

The CDR3 sequence is CASSLKTGGLFTEAFF. CDR3 DNA: TGTGCCAGCTCCCTTAAAACAGGGGGCTTGTTCACTGAAGCTTTCTTT. The rearrangement joins TRBV18 to TRBJ1-1; TRBD1 matches 9 bases. After removal of 6 bases from V and 4 bases from J, the junction contained 12 bases not matched to a gene. This CDR3 contains 16 residues. Germline V gene data show CDR1 as KGHSH and CDR2 as LQKENI.

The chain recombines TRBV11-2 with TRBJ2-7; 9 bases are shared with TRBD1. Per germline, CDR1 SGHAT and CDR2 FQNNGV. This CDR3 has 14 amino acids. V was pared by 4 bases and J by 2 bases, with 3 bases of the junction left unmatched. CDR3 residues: CASSSGTGTYEQYF. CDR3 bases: TGTGCCAGCAGCTCCGGGACAGGGACCTACGAGCAGTACTTC. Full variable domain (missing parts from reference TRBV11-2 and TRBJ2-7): EAGVAQSPRYKIIEKRQSVAFWCNPISGHATLYWYQQILGQGPKLLIQFQNNGVVDDSQLPKDRFSAERLKGVDSTLKIQPAKLEDSAVYLCASSSGTGTYEQYFGPGTRLTVT.

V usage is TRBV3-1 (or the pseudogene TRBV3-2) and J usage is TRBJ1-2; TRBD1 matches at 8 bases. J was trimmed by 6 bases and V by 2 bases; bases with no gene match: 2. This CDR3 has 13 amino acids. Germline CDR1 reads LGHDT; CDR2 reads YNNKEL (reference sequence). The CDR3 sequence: CASSQQGAHGYTF. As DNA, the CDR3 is TGTGCCAGCAGCCAACAGGGGGCGCATGGCTACACCTTC.

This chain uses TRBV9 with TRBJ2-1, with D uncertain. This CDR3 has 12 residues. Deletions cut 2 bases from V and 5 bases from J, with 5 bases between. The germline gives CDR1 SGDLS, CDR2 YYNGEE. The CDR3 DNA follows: TGTGCCAGCAGCGTCTACGACAATGAGCAGTTCTTC. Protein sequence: CASSVYDNEQFF.

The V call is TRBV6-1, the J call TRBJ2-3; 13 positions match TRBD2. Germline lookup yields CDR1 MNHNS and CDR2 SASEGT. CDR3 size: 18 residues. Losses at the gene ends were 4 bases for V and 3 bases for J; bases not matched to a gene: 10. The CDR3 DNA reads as TGTGCCAGCAGTGGGACTAGCGGGAGCTCCCGCCGTACAGATACGCAGTATTTT. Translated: CASSGTSGSSRRTDTQYF.

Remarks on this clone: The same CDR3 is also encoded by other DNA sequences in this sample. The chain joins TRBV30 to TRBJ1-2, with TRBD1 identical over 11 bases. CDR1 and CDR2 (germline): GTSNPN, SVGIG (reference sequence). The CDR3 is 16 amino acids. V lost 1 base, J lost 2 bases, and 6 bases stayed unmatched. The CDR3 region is CAWSALRTGGNYGYTF. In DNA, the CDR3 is TGTGCCTGGAGTGCCCTAAGGACAGGGGGCAACTATGGCTACACCTTC.